Listed here are 31 T cell receptor beta chains from one sample, sequenced in a study of control samples from healthy donors and cancer patients. Method: immunoSEQ multiplex PCR; TCRdb's copy keeps in-frame clones and lacks some. Counted here are approximately 37,000 clones, roughly 90% occurring once; the ten biggest clones make up approximately 3.8%. The specimen was blood. The receptors were gathered from a woman aged 45-65 years in good health.

This clone was observed a single time. The chain carries TRBV25-1 and TRBJ1-3; D perhaps matches TRBD1 (6 bases). The length of the CDR3 is 16 residues. The V end was cut by 2 bases, the J end by 2 bases, with 13 bases between. Germline loops: CDR1 MGHDK, CDR2 SYGVNS. CDR3 residues: CASSEGTRDTGNTIYF. DNA of the CDR3: TGTGCCAGCAGTGAAGGGACAAGGGATACTGGAAACACCATATATTTT.

This chain joins TRBV18 and TRBJ1-6, with 9 bases that match TRBD1. Germline CDR1 reads KGHSH; CDR2 reads LQKENI. J lost 7 bases, V lost 5 bases, and 6 bases had no gene match. The CDR3 covers 15 residues. The DNA of the CDR3 is TGTGCCAGCTCATCGGGACAGGGTGGGAATTCACCCCTCCACTTT. Residues: CASSSGQGGNSPLHF.

This clone was seen more than once but under ten times. This chain links TRBV4-3 with TRBJ2-2; unclear D gene. From germline, CDR1 is LGHNA and CDR2 YSLEER. This CDR3 region has 15 residues. Trimming pared 2 bases from V and 6 bases from J, leaving 13 bases between. The CDR3 reads CASSQYPSIPGELFF. Written as DNA, the CDR3 is TGCGCCAGCAGCCAATACCCTTCGATCCCCGGGGAGCTGTTTTTT.

The V and J genes are TRBV7-2 and TRBJ1-2; TRBD1 aligns across 11 bases. Per the germline V gene, CDR1 is SGHTA and CDR2 is FQGNSA. V was clipped by 5 bases and J by 5 bases; unmatched bases: 10. The CDR3 runs to 16 residues. This chain's CDR3 is CASSPEGGDRGYGYTF. In nucleotides, the CDR3 is TGTGCCAGCAGCCCCGAGGGGGGGGACAGGGGGTATGGCTACACCTTC.

In nucleotides, the CDR3 is TGTGCCAGCAGCCAAGAAGGCAGCGGGGGCGGGGAGCAGTACTTC. Translated, it gives CASSQEGSGGGEQYF. The chain uses TRBV3-1 (or the pseudogene TRBV3-2) and TRBJ2-7, with 8 nucleotides matching TRBD2. Trimming at V came to 0 bases and at J to 7 bases, leaving 8 bases not matched to a gene. CDR3 length: 15 residues. Looked up from germline, CDR1 is LGHDT and CDR2 is YNNKEL (reference sequence).

This clone has only one observation. The CDR3 spells CASSPLGGSLWEQYF. CDR3 in DNA: TGTGCCAGCAGCCCTCTGGGGGGCTCCCTGTGGGAGCAGTACTTC. The rearrangement uses TRBV7-8 and TRBJ2-7; either TRBD1 or TRBD2 may supply D (6 bases each). Germline V gives CDR1 SGHVS, CDR2 FQNEAQ. This CDR3 region has 15 residues. Trimming shortened V by 5 bases and J by 7 bases, and 21 bases separated the two germline ends.

The chain joins TRBV2 to TRBJ1-5, with TRBD1 identical over 7 bases. Germline CDR1 is SNHLY and CDR2 is FYNNEI. J gave up 9 bases and V 4 bases, and 12 bases lay outside the gene matches. The CDR3 runs 15 residues. CDR3 in amino acids: CASSARQGIDLPQHF. In nucleotides, the CDR3 is TGTGCCAGCAGTGCCCGACAGGGTATTGATCTGCCCCAGCATTTT. Using reference TRBV2 and TRBJ1-5 for the parts outside the CDR3, the full variable domain is EPEVTQTPSHQVTQMGQEVILRCVPISNHLYFYWYRQILGQKVEFLVSFYNNEISEKSEIFDDQFSVERPDGSNFTLKIRSTKLEDSAMYFCASSARQGIDLPQHFGDGTRLSIL.

The chain combines TRBV4-3 with TRBJ1-4; 7 bases match TRBD1. This CDR3 has 16 amino acids. Unmatched junction bases numbered 7, after V lost 0 bases and J lost 6 bases. Germline CDR1 is LGHNA and CDR2 is YSLEER. CDR3 in DNA: TGCGCCAGCAGCCAAGAGGCGGGCAGGGGGGATGAAAAACTGTTTTTT. This codes for CASSQEAGRGDEKLFF.

V usage is TRBV11-3 and J usage is TRBJ2-1; 7 bases are a match to TRBD1. J was trimmed by 5 bases and V by 1 base; bases with no gene match: 8. Looked up from germline, CDR1 is SGHNT and CDR2 is YENEEA. This CDR3 contains 16 residues. This CDR3 reads CASSLGSGTADNEQFF. CDR3 coding DNA: TGTGCCAGCAGCTTAGGCTCCGGGACAGCCGACAATGAGCAGTTCTTC.

The rearrangement uses TRBV7-7 and TRBJ2-1; 9 bases line up with TRBD1. Germline V lookup: CDR1 SSHAT, CDR2 FNYEAQ (reference sequence). The CDR3 contains 15 residues. Trimming at V came to 1 base and at J to 4 bases, leaving 2 bases not matched to a gene. CDR3 region: CASSLGTGDYNEQFF. As DNA, the CDR3 is TGTGCCAGCAGCTTAGGGACAGGGGATTACAATGAGCAGTTCTTC.

The rearrangement joins TRBV3-1 (or the pseudogene TRBV3-2) to TRBJ1-5; D is unclear. Trimming removed 5 bases at V and 6 bases at J, with 14 bases between. CDR1 and CDR2 from the germline V gene are LGHDT and YNNKEL (reference sequence). The length of the CDR3 is 14 residues. CDR3 sequence: CASSKGFDFQPQHF. CDR3 DNA: TGTGCCAGCAGCAAAGGGTTTGATTTTCAGCCCCAGCATTTT.

This chain links TRBV19 with TRBJ1-5, with TRBD1 as a possible D gene (6 bases). Germline V lookup: CDR1 LNHDA, CDR2 SQIVND (reference sequence). V was clipped by 7 bases and J by 9 bases, with 22 bases between them. CDR3 length equals 15 residues. The CDR3: CASTPPGGRGPPQHF. The CDR3 bases are TGTGCCAGTACTCCCCCCGGGGGGCGGGGGCCGCCCCAGCATTTT.

V is TRBV9 and J is TRBJ1-6; D is uncertain. The V and J ends lost 1 base and 7 bases respectively, with 15 bases between them. Germline V gene data show CDR1 as SGDLS and CDR2 as YYNGEE. CDR3 length: 16 residues. The CDR3 bases are TGTGCCAGCAGCGTAACCCCGGGTCGCCGGAATTCACCCCTCCACTTT. It yields the protein CASSVTPGRRNSPLHF.

The rearrangement links TRBV5-1 to TRBJ2-7, with TRBD1 as a possible D gene (6 bases). CDR1 and CDR2 (germline): SGHRS, YFSETQ. The CDR3 spans 14 residues. V shed 2 bases and J shed 0 bases, with 9 bases lying between them. The CDR3 region is CASSLLTGSYEQYF. CDR3 bases: TGCGCCAGCAGCTTATTGACAGGCTCCTACGAGCAGTACTTC. Filled out from reference TRBV5-1 and TRBJ2-7, the complete variable domain reads KAGVTQTPRYLIKTRGQQVTLSCSPISGHRSVSWYQQTPGQGLQFLFEYFSETQRNKGNFPGRFSGRQFSNSRSEMNVSTLELGDSALYLCASSLLTGSYEQYFGPGTRLTVT.

This sequence joins TRBV27 and TRBJ1-5; TRBD1 might be the D (5 bases). The V gene's germline CDR1 is MNHEY and CDR2 SMNVEV (reference sequence). CDR3 length equals 16 residues. The V end lost 4 bases, the J end lost 6 bases, and 19 bases lay between the germline ends. The CDR3 DNA reads as TGTGCCAGCAGTTCAGGGAGTGATGCGAGGGGTCAGCCCCAGCATTTT. This translates into CASSSGSDARGQPQHF.

This clone was recorded once. The chain couples TRBV4-1 to TRBJ1-4; possibly TRBD1 for D (6 bases). In germline, CDR1 is MGHRA, CDR2 YSYEKL. The CDR3 has 16 residues. The V gene lost 0 bases and the J gene lost 3 bases, with 11 bases spanning the gap. The CDR3 reads CASSQDGAGANEKLFF. DNA of the CDR3: TGCGCCAGCAGCCAAGATGGAGCAGGGGCTAATGAAAAACTGTTTTTT.

The chain couples TRBV7-2 to TRBJ1-2, with 9 bases aligning to TRBD1. Per the germline V gene, CDR1 is SGHTA and CDR2 is FQGNSA. There are 14 residues in the CDR3. V lost 7 bases, J lost 6 bases, and 9 bases stayed unmatched. The CDR3 DNA sequence: TGTGCCAGCACCCCGCTAAACAGGGGGCATGGCTACACCTTC. Translating it yields CASTPLNRGHGYTF.

This clone was observed once. The gene calls are TRBV18 and TRBJ1-1, with a tentative D call TRBD1 (5 bases). V dropped 4 bases and J dropped 1 base, with 10 bases sitting between them. The V gene's germline CDR1 is KGHSH and CDR2 LQKENI. This CDR3 spans 14 amino acids. CDR3 residues: CASSLMGQNTEAFF. DNA of the CDR3: TGTGCCAGCTCACTTATGGGGCAGAACACTGAAGCTTTCTTT.

The chain joins TRBV5-5 to TRBJ2-1; 8 nucleotides agree with TRBD2. The V gene's germline CDR1 is SGHKS and CDR2 YYEKEE (reference sequence). This CDR3 comprises 15 residues. J lost 8 bases, V lost 1 base, and 8 bases had no gene match. This CDR3 is CASSLLGTSYDEQFF. The CDR3 DNA follows: TGTGCCAGCAGCTTGCTCGGGACTAGTTACGATGAGCAGTTCTTC.

The chain has TRBV7-8 and TRBJ2-2; D not resolved. Trimming pared 3 bases from V and 7 bases from J, leaving 6 bases between. The CDR3 sequence is 12 residues long. Germline V lookup: CDR1 SGHVS, CDR2 FQNEAQ. Here the CDR3 DNA reads TGTGCCAGCAGCTTCCTTGGCGGGGAGCTGTTTTTT. Translating it yields CASSFLGGELFF.

In DNA, the CDR3 is TGTGCCAGCAGCGTAGGCGGGGGGACTTCCTACGAGCAGTACTTC. This gives the protein CASSVGGGTSYEQYF. The chain couples TRBV9 to TRBJ2-7; 8 bases line up with TRBD2. J gave up 1 base and V 0 bases, and 3 bases lay outside the gene matches. The CDR3 extends over 15 amino acids. CDR1 is SGDLS and CDR2 is YYNGEE in the germline V gene.

The rearrangement joins TRBV28 to TRBJ1-6; D call uncertain. Per the germline V gene, CDR1 is MDHEN and CDR2 is SYDVKM. V lost 5 bases, J lost 5 bases, and 13 bases lay in between. CDR3 length: 15 residues. For the CDR3, the DNA is TGTGCCAGCAGTCGGGTTCTCGGTAATAATTCACCCCTCCACTTT. This gives the protein CASSRVLGNNSPLHF.

The chain links TRBV20-1 to TRBJ1-1; D not resolved. The CDR3 spans 11 residues. The germline V and J ends were trimmed by 1 base and 9 bases, with 9 bases remaining between them. The germline CDR1 and CDR2 sequences are DFQATT and SNEGSKA (reference sequence). In DNA, the CDR3 is TGCAGTGCTAGAGTTTTAACCCAAGCTTTCTTT. Translated: CSARVLTQAFF.

The chain has TRBV5-1 and TRBJ1-6; no clear D. The CDR3 has 12 residues. Trimming stripped 2 bases from V and 6 bases from J, with 3 bases between. The germline CDR1 and CDR2 sequences are SGHRS and YFSETQ. CDR3 sequence (DNA): TGCGCCAGCAGCTTCCCTAATTCACCCCTCCACTTT. This encodes CASSFPNSPLHF.

The chain carries TRBV6-2 or TRBV6-3 and TRBJ2-2; D gene unclear. This CDR3 has 15 amino acids. V was shortened by 2 bases and J by 1 base, with 8 bases between the two germline ends. The V gene's germline CDR1 is MNHEY and CDR2 SVGEGT. DNA of the CDR3: TGTGCCAGCAGTTACCCCGCTTTGAACACCGGGGAGCTGTTTTTT. As protein: CASSYPALNTGELFF.

J is TRBJ2-3 and V is TRBV28, with 11 positions matching TRBD1. The ends lost 2 bases at V and 3 bases at J; junction bases unmatched: 4. CDR3 size: 16 residues. In germline, CDR1 is MDHEN, CDR2 SYDVKM. CDR3 bases: TGTGCCAGCAGTTTAGTGGGGACAGGGGGGACAGATACGCAGTATTTT. This codes for CASSLVGTGGTDTQYF.

The V call is TRBV4-3, the J call TRBJ1-2; TRBD1 might be the D (6 bases). The germline V and J ends were trimmed by 5 bases and 3 bases, with 13 bases remaining between them. The germline CDR1 and CDR2 sequences are LGHNA and YSLEER. This CDR3 spans 14 amino acids. CDR3 loop: CASSVETGDYGYTF. The CDR3 DNA reads TGCGCCAGCAGCGTAGAGACAGGAGACTATGGCTACACCTTC.

This chain uses TRBV19 with TRBJ2-2; 12 bases agree with TRBD1. Germline V gives CDR1 LNHDA, CDR2 SQIVND (reference sequence). The CDR3 has 18 residues. V shed 5 bases and J 0 bases; nucleotides not matched to a gene: 7. The CDR3 DNA sequence: TGTGCCAGTAGTGCCCGGGACAGGGGGCGGACGAACACCGGGGAGCTGTTTTTT. This encodes CASSARDRGRTNTGELFF.

CDR3 bases: TGCAGCGTTGAACAATCCTACGAGCAGTACTTC. This codes for CSVEQSYEQYF. The gene calls are TRBV29-1 and TRBJ2-7, with D unresolved. V lost 2 bases, J lost 1 base, and 3 bases lay in between. The germline V gene has CDR1 SQVTM and CDR2 ANQGSEA. The CDR3 length is 11 residues.

The rearrangement links TRBV5-3 to TRBJ1-3; TRBD1 aligns across 12 bases. TRBV5-3 is filed as an ORF, its function uncertain. There are 18 residues in the CDR3. The J segment lost 3 bases and the V segment lost 6 bases, leaving 13 bases of the junction unmatched. The CDR3 protein is CARNYRDRGPRRGNTIYF. For the CDR3, the DNA is TGTGCCAGAAACTACCGGGACAGGGGGCCGAGGCGTGGAAACACCATATATTTT.

DNA for the CDR3: TGTGCCAGCAGCCTAGACTCTAACTATGGCTACACCTTC. Residues: CASSLDSNYGYTF. The V gene is TRBV14, the J gene TRBJ1-2; unclear D gene. The CDR3 covers 13 residues. In germline, CDR1 is SGHDN, CDR2 FVKESK. The V end lost 4 bases, the J end lost 0 bases, and 6 bases lay between the germline ends.